What follows are 32 T cell receptor beta chains derived from one specimen sequenced in a study of blood T cell repertoires in COVID-19. Some clones are missing from TCRdb's copy, which holds only in-frame ones; the method was immunoSEQ multiplex PCR. The sample has roughly 250,000 clones, 70% to 75% seen once. Sequenced: peripheral blood. Source of these receptors: a woman of 80 years or more with acute or convalescent COVID-19.

The chain couples TRBV30 to TRBJ2-4; 10 nucleotides line up with TRBD1. Germline trimming cut 4 bases from V and 9 bases from J; bases unmatched to any gene: 6. From germline, CDR1 is GTSNPN and CDR2 SVGIG (reference sequence). The length of the CDR3 is 13 residues. In DNA form, the CDR3 reads TGTGCCTGGAATCCGGGACAGGGGCTCATTCAGTACTTC. As protein: CAWNPGQGLIQYF.

The gene calls are TRBV27 and TRBJ2-5; 7 bases align to TRBD2. The CDR3 consists of 15 residues. The germline V gene has CDR1 MNHEY and CDR2 SMNVEV (reference sequence). V trimming: 0 bases; J trimming: 5 bases; junction bases outside the gene matches: 6. The CDR3 loop reads CASSLSGRGMETQYF. The DNA for the CDR3 is TGTGCCAGCAGTTTATCGGGGAGGGGTATGGAGACCCAGTACTTC.

The chain employs TRBV18 and TRBJ2-7; 9 nucleotides line up with TRBD1. Germline CDR1 KGHSH, CDR2 LQKENI. The junction had 3 bases not matched to a gene; V was cut back by 3 bases and J by 3 bases. The length of the CDR3 is 14 residues. CDR3 coding DNA: TGTGCCAGCTCACCCGGGACAGGGTTCTACGAGCAGTACTTC. Encoded protein: CASSPGTGFYEQYF.

This chain links TRBV29-1 with TRBJ2-1; 9 bases align to TRBD1. Germline V CDR1 and CDR2: SQVTM, ANQGSEA. The CDR3 is 13 residues long. V shed 7 bases and J 7 bases; nucleotides not matched to a gene: 8. For the CDR3, the DNA is TGCAGCGCTCCGGGACAGGGAGGTAATGAGCAGTTCTTC. Protein product: CSAPGQGGNEQFF.

The chain recombines TRBV18 with TRBJ1-3, with D unresolved. The V and J ends lost 0 bases and 2 bases respectively, with 11 bases between them. This CDR3 is built from 16 residues. CDR1 and CDR2 (germline): KGHSH, LQKENI. This CDR3 reads CASSPPNPYTGNTIYF. CDR3 coding DNA: TGTGCCAGCTCACCACCGAATCCCTATACTGGAAACACCATATATTTT.

This clone was seen a handful of times. The CDR3: CASSPGGINYGYTF. CDR3 nucleotides: TGTGCCAGCAGCCCCGGGGGGATCAACTATGGCTACACCTTC. The rearrangement links TRBV28 to TRBJ1-2; TRBD1 is a possible D gene (5 bases). V was clipped by 6 bases and J by 2 bases, with 13 bases between them. CDR1 and CDR2 from the germline V gene are MDHEN and SYDVKM. The CDR3 is 14 residues long.

The rearrangement joins TRBV7-2 to TRBJ1-6, with D tentatively TRBD1 (6 bases). Germline assignment: CDR1 SGHTA and CDR2 FQGNSA. V gave up 5 bases and J gave up 8 bases, with 13 bases separating them. CDR3 length: 14 residues. The CDR3 protein is CASSLQGRDSPLHF. CDR3 nucleotides: TGTGCCAGCAGCCTACAGGGCCGAGATTCACCCCTCCACTTT.

V usage is TRBV11-2 and J usage is TRBJ2-5, with 7 bases fitting TRBD2. CDR1 is SGHAT and CDR2 is FQNNGV in the germline V gene. The CDR3 is made up of 14 amino acids. The J segment lost 2 bases and the V segment lost 5 bases, leaving 5 bases of the junction unmatched. CDR3 sequence: CASSRAGIQETQYF. DNA of the CDR3: TGTGCCAGCAGCCGAGCGGGGATTCAAGAGACCCAGTACTTC.

J is TRBJ2-3 and V is TRBV7-9, with D possibly TRBD2 on 6 matching bases. The V end lost 5 bases, the J end lost 1 base, and 22 bases lay between the germline ends. In germline, CDR1 is SEHNR, CDR2 FQNEAQ (reference sequence). The CDR3 has 18 amino acids. The CDR3 region is CASSPPHLEGSGTDTQYF. CDR3 bases: TGTGCCAGCAGCCCACCCCACTTGGAGGGTTCAGGCACAGATACGCAGTATTTT.

This clone was recorded a few times. The V call is TRBV5-6, the J call TRBJ2-1; 8 nucleotides agree with TRBD2. Per germline, CDR1 SGHDT and CDR2 YYEEEE. V lost 3 bases and J lost 5; bases outside the gene matches: 4. The CDR3 is made up of 14 amino acids. The CDR3 DNA is TGTGCCAGCAGCTATAGCGGGGTCGACAATGAGCAGTTCTTC. Translation gives CASSYSGVDNEQFF.

The rearrangement links TRBV19 to TRBJ2-4; no firm D call. Germline CDR1 LNHDA, CDR2 SQIVND (reference sequence). The CDR3 sequence is 15 residues long. Between the trimmed V and J ends, which lost 1 base and 0 bases, there was a span of 7 bases. In DNA, the CDR3 is TGTGCCAGTAGTATAGGAGCGTTAGCCAAAAACATTCAGTACTTC. It specifies CASSIGALAKNIQYF.

This clone has just one count. The rearrangement joins TRBV5-1 to TRBJ2-5; the match to TRBD2 covers 7 bases. This CDR3 spans 15 amino acids. Germline loops: CDR1 SGHRS, CDR2 YFSETQ. With V trimmed by 4 bases and J by 1 base, 7 bases remained unmatched. The CDR3 spells CASSQAGTTQETQYF. Here the CDR3 DNA reads TGCGCCAGCAGCCAAGCAGGGACTACCCAAGAGACCCAGTACTTC.

V usage is TRBV7-9 and J usage is TRBJ2-1; 7 bases map to TRBD1. The CDR3 runs to 13 residues. The germline V gene encodes CDR1 SEHNR and CDR2 FQNEAQ (reference sequence). Trimming cost V 5 bases and J 4 bases; bases outside gene matches: 2. This chain's CDR3 is CASSVQGYNEQFF. CDR3 DNA: TGTGCCAGCAGCGTACAGGGGTACAATGAGCAGTTCTTC. Looking up the rest from reference TRBV7-9 and TRBJ2-1 gives the full variable domain: DTGVSQNPRHKITKRGQNVTFRCDPISEHNRLYWYRQTLGQGPEFLTYFQNEAQLEKSRLLSDRFSAERPKGSFSTLEIQRTEQGDSAMYLCASSVQGYNEQFFGPGTRLTVL.

The V gene is TRBV11-3, the J gene TRBJ2-1; 10 nucleotides align to TRBD1. With 3 bases clipped from V and 5 bases from J, the junction kept 4 bases outside the gene matches. CDR3 length: 15 residues. Germline V lookup: CDR1 SGHNT, CDR2 YENEEA. DNA for the CDR3: TGTGCCAGCAGCTTGGGACAGGGGCTCAACAATGAGCAGTTCTTC. Encoded protein: CASSLGQGLNNEQFF.

The chain uses TRBV3-1 (or the pseudogene TRBV3-2) and TRBJ2-1; 7 positions agree with TRBD2. The CDR3 length is 14 residues. After removal of 3 bases from V and 2 bases from J, the junction contained 1 base not matched to a gene. CDR1 and CDR2 (germline): LGHDT, YNNKEL (reference sequence). This CDR3 is CASSQSGTYNEQFF. The CDR3 bases are TGTGCCAGCAGCCAGAGCGGGACCTACAATGAGCAGTTCTTC.

V and J are TRBV5-5 and TRBJ2-3; 11 positions agree with TRBD1. The J segment lost 3 bases and the V segment lost 2 bases, leaving 5 bases of the junction unmatched. This CDR3 has 16 residues. Germline loops: CDR1 SGHKS, CDR2 YYEKEE (reference sequence). The CDR3 protein is CASSLGGDRGTDTQYF. The CDR3 nucleotides read TGTGCCAGCAGCTTAGGTGGGGACAGGGGGACAGATACGCAGTATTTT.

This clone came up once. The chain carries TRBV2 and TRBJ2-2; no clear D. CDR1 and CDR2 (germline): SNHLY, FYNNEI. This CDR3 is built from 12 residues. V was shortened by 7 bases and J by 4 bases, with 7 bases between the two germline ends. For the CDR3, the DNA is TGTGCCAGCAACCCGGTCACCGGGGAGCTGTTTTTT. It is translated as CASNPVTGELFF. Full variable domain (rest looked up from reference TRBV2 and TRBJ2-2): EPEVTQTPSHQVTQMGQEVILRCVPISNHLYFYWYRQILGQKVEFLVSFYNNEISEKSEIFDDQFSVERPDGSNFTLKIRSTKLEDSAMYFCASNPVTGELFFGEGSRLTVL.

The J gene is TRBJ1-2, the V gene TRBV7-2; 8 nucleotides match TRBD1. Germline assignment: CDR1 SGHTA and CDR2 FQGNSA. The CDR3 has 15 amino acids. Trimming at V came to 0 bases and at J to 4 bases, leaving 4 bases not matched to a gene. As DNA, the CDR3 is TGTGCCAGCAGCTTAGCTTCGGGGACAGGCTATGGCTACACCTTC. It codes for CASSLASGTGYGYTF.

The chain uses TRBV27 and TRBJ1-1; 9 bases match TRBD1. The CDR3 is made up of 15 amino acids. Trimming at V came to 6 bases and at J to 10 bases, leaving 15 bases not matched to a gene. Germline V CDR1 and CDR2: MNHEY, SMNVEV (reference sequence). CDR3 residues: CASSNPGQGLSRAFF. CDR3 sequence (DNA): TGTGCCAGCAGCAACCCTGGACAGGGGCTAAGCCGAGCTTTCTTT.

The chain combines TRBV11-2 with TRBJ2-7; 9 nucleotides align to TRBD2. V lost 5 bases, J lost 4 bases, and 3 bases stayed unmatched. Germline-derived CDR1 and CDR2 are SGHAT and FQNNGV. The CDR3 is 13 residues long. This CDR3 is CASSSSGRYEQYF. The CDR3 DNA follows: TGTGCCAGCAGCAGTAGCGGGAGATACGAGCAGTACTTC.

This rearrangement joins TRBV7-9 to TRBJ2-3, with TRBD2 identical over 9 bases. The germline V gene encodes CDR1 SEHNR and CDR2 FQNEAQ (reference sequence). The ends lost 5 bases at V and 3 bases at J; junction bases unmatched: 6. The CDR3 covers 15 residues. CDR3 coding DNA: TGTGCCAGCAGCCTGACTAGCGGAATTACAGATACGCAGTATTTT. Translating gives CASSLTSGITDTQYF.

This rearrangement joins TRBV18 to TRBJ1-5; 7 bases are shared with TRBD1. The CDR3 spans 15 residues. The ends lost 5 bases at V and 2 bases at J; junction bases unmatched: 6. The germline gives CDR1 KGHSH, CDR2 LQKENI. The CDR3 spells CASSTGQVGNQPQHF. The CDR3 region has the DNA TGTGCCAGCTCAACAGGACAGGTAGGCAATCAGCCCCAGCATTTT.

This clone was detected only a few times. Here the CDR3 DNA reads TGTGCCAGCAGTCCCTCCGGTCGGGGGTTTCAGCCCCAGCATTTT. Its protein product is CASSPSGRGFQPQHF. The rearrangement links TRBV25-1 to TRBJ1-5, with a weak D call TRBD1 (5 bases). The length of the CDR3 is 15 residues. V lost 5 bases to trimming and J lost 6 bases, with 17 bases between them. The germline V gene encodes CDR1 MGHDK and CDR2 SYGVNS.

V usage is TRBV7-9 and J usage is TRBJ1-2; no clear D gene. CDR3 length: 13 residues. Trimming took off 6 bases at V and 6 bases at J, with 14 bases between the two ends. The germline CDR1 and CDR2 sequences are SEHNR and FQNEAQ (reference sequence). The CDR3 coding sequence is TGTGCCAGCAGTCCCCTCGGGTGGGATGGCTACACCTTC. Protein product: CASSPLGWDGYTF. Complete variable domain (other parts from reference TRBV7-9 and TRBJ1-2): DTGVSQNPRHKITKRGQNVTFRCDPISEHNRLYWYRQTLGQGPEFLTYFQNEAQLEKSRLLSDRFSAERPKGSFSTLEIQRTEQGDSAMYLCASSPLGWDGYTFGSGTRLTVV.

The sample holds many counts of this clone. This chain uses TRBV5-4 with TRBJ2-3; 10 nucleotides line up with TRBD2. Germline lookup yields CDR1 SGHNT and CDR2 YYREEE (reference sequence). CDR3 length: 16 residues. V dropped 3 bases and J dropped 3; count of bases not matched to a gene: 7. CDR3 amino acids: CASSSRAGGPTDTQYF. CDR3 bases: TGTGCCAGCAGCTCCCGAGCGGGAGGGCCAACAGATACGCAGTATTTT.

The V gene is TRBV5-1, the J gene TRBJ1-2; D not certain. V shed 2 bases and J shed 2 bases, with 10 bases lying between them. The V gene's germline CDR1 is SGHRS and CDR2 YFSETQ. The CDR3 is made up of 14 amino acids. The CDR3 DNA reads as TGCGCCAGCAGCTTTGACGGCGGAAACTATGGCTACACCTTC. This encodes CASSFDGGNYGYTF.

The chain carries TRBV7-9 and TRBJ1-1; 7 positions agree with TRBD1. The CDR3 spans 13 residues. Trimming at V came to 5 bases and at J to 4 bases, leaving 4 bases not matched to a gene. The germline CDR1 and CDR2 sequences are SEHNR and FQNEAQ (reference sequence). The CDR3 nucleotides read TGTGCCAGCAGCCCGCAGGGGGTCACTGAAGCTTTCTTT. Translating gives CASSPQGVTEAFF.

The chain joins TRBV5-1 to TRBJ2-7; D is unclear. Germline V lookup: CDR1 SGHRS, CDR2 YFSETQ. CDR3 length equals 12 residues. Trimming took 0 bases from V and 4 from J, leaving 5 bases between them. As DNA, the CDR3 is TGCGCCAGCAGCTTGGTGGCTTACGAGCAGTACTTC. The encoded protein is CASSLVAYEQYF.

The rearrangement links TRBV21-1 to TRBJ1-5; the D call in the table, TRBD1, was not verified against the DNA. TRBV21-1 is marked as a pseudogene. CDR3 length equals 15 residues. In nucleotides, the CDR3 is TGTGCCAGCAGCACTGGACAGGGGAGCAATCAGCCCCAGCATTTT. As protein: CASSTGQGSNQPQHF.

The count of this clone is one. This chain links TRBV5-4 with TRBJ2-6, with D tentatively TRBD1 (6 bases). V lost 0 bases, J lost 0 bases, and 13 bases lay in between. The germline V gene encodes CDR1 SGHNT and CDR2 YYREEE (reference sequence). CDR3 length: 18 residues. The CDR3 coding sequence is TGTGCCAGCAGCTTGGTGGTGGGGGCCTACTCTGGGGCCAACGTCCTGACTTTC. It is translated as CASSLVVGAYSGANVLTF.

This clone was seen once. The CDR3 nucleotides are TGCGCCAGCAGCCACCCTAGCGATCCCACCGGGGAGCTGTTTTTT. Protein product: CASSHPSDPTGELFF. V usage is TRBV5-1 and J usage is TRBJ2-2; possibly TRBD2 for D (6 bases). This CDR3 has 15 residues. The germline V gene has CDR1 SGHRS and CDR2 YFSETQ. Trimming stripped 4 bases from V and 4 bases from J, with 14 bases between.

The J gene is TRBJ2-1, the V gene TRBV9; 9 nucleotides match TRBD2. The CDR3 length is 15 residues. The ends lost 0 bases at V and 6 bases at J; junction bases unmatched: 4. The V gene's germline CDR1 is SGDLS and CDR2 YYNGEE. The CDR3 loop reads CASSVEVTSGNEQFF. The CDR3 DNA reads as TGTGCCAGCAGCGTAGAAGTGACTAGCGGCAATGAGCAGTTCTTC.